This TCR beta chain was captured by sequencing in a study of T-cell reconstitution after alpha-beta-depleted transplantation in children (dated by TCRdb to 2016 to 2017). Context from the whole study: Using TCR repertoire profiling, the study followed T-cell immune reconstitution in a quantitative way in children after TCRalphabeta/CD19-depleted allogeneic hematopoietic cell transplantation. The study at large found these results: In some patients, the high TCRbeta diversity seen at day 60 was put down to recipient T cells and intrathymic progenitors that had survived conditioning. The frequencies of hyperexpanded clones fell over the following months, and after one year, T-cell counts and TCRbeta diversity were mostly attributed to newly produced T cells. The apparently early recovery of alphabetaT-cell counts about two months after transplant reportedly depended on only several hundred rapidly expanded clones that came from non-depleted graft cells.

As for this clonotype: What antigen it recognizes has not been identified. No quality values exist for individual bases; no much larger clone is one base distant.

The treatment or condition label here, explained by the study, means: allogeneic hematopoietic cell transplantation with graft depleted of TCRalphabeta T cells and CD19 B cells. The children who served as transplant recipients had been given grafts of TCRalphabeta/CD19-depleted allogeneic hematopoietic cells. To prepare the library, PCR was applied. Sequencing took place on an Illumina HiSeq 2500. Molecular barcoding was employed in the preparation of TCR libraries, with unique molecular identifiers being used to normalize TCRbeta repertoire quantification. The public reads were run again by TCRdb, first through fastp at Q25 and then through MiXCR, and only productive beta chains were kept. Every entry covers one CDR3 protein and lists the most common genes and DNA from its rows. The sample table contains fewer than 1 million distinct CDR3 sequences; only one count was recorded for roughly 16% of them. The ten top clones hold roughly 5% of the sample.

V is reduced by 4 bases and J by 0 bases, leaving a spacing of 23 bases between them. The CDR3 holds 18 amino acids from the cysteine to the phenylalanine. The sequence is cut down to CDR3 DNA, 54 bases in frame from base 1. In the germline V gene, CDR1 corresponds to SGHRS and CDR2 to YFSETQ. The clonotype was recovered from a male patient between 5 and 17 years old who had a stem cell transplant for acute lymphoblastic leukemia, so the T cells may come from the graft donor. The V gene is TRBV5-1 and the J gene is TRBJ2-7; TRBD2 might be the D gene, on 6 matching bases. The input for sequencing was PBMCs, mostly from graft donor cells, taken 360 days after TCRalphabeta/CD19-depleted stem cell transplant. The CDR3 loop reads CASSPWGLESASSYEQYF. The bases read TGCGCCAGCAGCCCCTGGGGACTCGAATCCGCCTCCTCCTACGAGCAGTACTTC.